The present TCR beta chain was sequenced within a study of T cell responses to AZD1222 COVID-19 vaccine. Sequencing was performed with immunoSEQ multiplex PCR; in TCRdb, only in-frame clones are kept and a portion is missing. This sample yields some 80,000 clones, of which approximately 89% are seen a single time; about a tenth belongs to the top ten. V was cut by 3 bases and J by 1 base, with 6 bases left in between. CDR1 and CDR2 from the germline V gene are MDHEN and SYDVKM. This CDR3 has 13 residues. The sequences come from peripheral blood, collected 28 days after the second dose of the MenACWY control vaccine. This clonotype was obtained from an adult who received the MenACWY meningococcal vaccine as a control. The chain joins TRBV28 to TRBJ1-2; no definite D call. CDR3 loop: CASSFRVNYGYTF. The CDR3 DNA is TGTGCCAGCAGTTTTAGGGTTAACTATGGCTACACCTTC.